What follows is one T cell receptor (beta chain) and its context. Its antigen remains unknown. The CDR3 is made up of 15 amino acids. The germline CDR1 and CDR2 sequences are LNHNV and YYDKDF (reference sequence). UMI-tagged TRB cDNA libraries were built via 5' RACE. From its re-call of the 5' RACE reads, TCRdb lists each CDR3 protein once, without DNA. The sample has 150,000 or so distinct CDR3 sequences, and its top ten clones hold approximately 0.51%. This sample is part of a study of CXCR3-negative and CXCR3-positive naive CD8 T cells. The study's findings and limits: A higher hydrophobicity marked the TRB CDR3s of CXCR3-positive naive cells versus CXCR3-negative naive cells.

The sequence derives from a human donor in good health. Some clones in this sample may be carry-over from other donors' samples. Sequenced: naive CXCR3+ CD8+ T cells from blood. Subset reported: CD45RO-CCR7+CD27+CD95- naive CD8+ T cells expressing CXCR3 (TNR3+). The rearrangement links TRBV15 to TRBJ2-1. This chain's CDR3 is CATSREGSPYNEQFF.